The 30 T cell receptor beta chains listed next were all sequenced from one sample in a study of technical replicates of blood from a few donors. Sequenced by immunoSEQ multiplex PCR; TCRdb stores in-frame clones only, minus some. The table lists some 60,000 clones, around 92% of them singletons. The sequenced sample consisted of PBMCs. The source of these receptors is a human donor in good health. Some clones in this sample may be carry-over from other donors' samples.

This clone was observed a few times. This sequence joins TRBV28 and TRBJ1-5, with D tentatively TRBD1 (6 bases). The germline gives CDR1 MDHEN, CDR2 SYDVKM. V was trimmed by 8 bases and J by 4 bases, leaving 18 bases between them. The CDR3 contains 15 residues. The CDR3 DNA is TGTGCCAGCGTCCAGTCTGGGGGCGGGAATCAGCCCCAGCATTTT. Translated, it gives CASVQSGGGNQPQHF.

This rearrangement joins TRBV28 to TRBJ1-5; D is possibly TRBD1 (5 bases). Germline V gene sequence: CDR1 MDHEN, CDR2 SYDVKM. Trimming removed 3 bases from V and 6 bases from J, with 18 bases in between. This CDR3 is built from 16 residues. In nucleotides, the CDR3 is TGTGCCAGCAGTTTCTTTGGATTGGACATCCGTCAGCCCCAGCATTTT. Protein: CASSFFGLDIRQPQHF.

This chain connects TRBV6-5 to TRBJ2-1; 7 bases map to TRBD1. CDR1 MNHEY and CDR2 SVGAGI come from the germline V gene. This CDR3 is 15 amino acids long. V trimming: 5 bases; J trimming: 5 bases; junction bases outside the gene matches: 9. The CDR3 reads CASSPTGTVNNEQFF. The CDR3 DNA follows: TGTGCCAGCAGTCCCACTGGGACAGTTAACAATGAGCAGTTCTTC.

This rearrangement joins TRBV10-3 to TRBJ2-7, with 9 bases lining up with TRBD1. The CDR3 length is 14 residues. V trimming: 4 bases; J trimming: 1 base; junction bases outside the gene matches: 2. Looked up from germline, CDR1 is ENHRY and CDR2 is SYGVKD. In nucleotides, the CDR3 is TGTGCCATCAGTGGGACAGGGGCTTCCTACGAGCAGTACTTC. This sequence encodes CAISGTGASYEQYF.

This rearrangement joins TRBV5-4 to TRBJ1-2; D gene ambiguous. This CDR3 has 13 residues. The germline V gene encodes CDR1 SGHNT and CDR2 YYREEE (reference sequence). V lost 4 bases and J 0 bases, leaving 7 bases between the germline ends. Here the CDR3 DNA reads TGTGCCAGCAGCCCCGGGGCTAACTATGGCTACACCTTC. It translates to CASSPGANYGYTF.

The chain uses TRBV19 and TRBJ1-2, with 10 bases that match TRBD1. The V gene end was trimmed by 6 bases and the J gene end by 5 bases; junction bases not matched to a gene: 6. In germline, CDR1 is LNHDA, CDR2 SQIVND (reference sequence). This CDR3 has 14 residues. CDR3 amino acids: CASRGKDRGYGYTF. The CDR3 DNA reads as TGTGCCAGTAGGGGGAAGGACAGGGGGTATGGCTACACCTTC.

CDR3 in DNA: TGTGCCTGGTCCCCCGACAGGCCAGTTACGCAGTATTTT. It yields the protein CAWSPDRPVTQYF. The chain joins TRBV30 to TRBJ2-3; D is perhaps TRBD1 (6 bases). CDR1 and CDR2 from the germline V gene are GTSNPN and SVGIG (reference sequence). V shed 5 bases and J shed 8 bases, with 17 bases lying between them. The CDR3 extends over 13 amino acids.

The chain links TRBV14 to TRBJ1-4, with D possibly being TRBD1 (5 bases). CDR1 SGHDN and CDR2 FVKESK come from the germline V gene. Trimming stripped 3 bases from V and 3 bases from J, with 8 bases between. This CDR3 comprises 14 residues. CDR3 region: CASSQGLSNEKLFF. Written as DNA, the CDR3 is TGTGCCAGCAGCCAGGGACTTTCTAATGAAAAACTGTTTTTT. Full variable domain (remainder filled in from reference TRBV14 and TRBJ1-4): EAGVTQFPSHSVIEKGQTVTLRCDPISGHDNLYWYRRVMGKEIKFLLHFVKESKQDESGMPNNRFLAERTGGTYSTLKVQPAELEDSGVYFCASSQGLSNEKLFFGSGTQLSVL.

This clone was detected once. The chain couples TRBV6-5 to TRBJ1-3, with D perhaps matching TRBD1 (5 bases). Per the germline V gene, CDR1 is MNHEY and CDR2 is SVGAGI. The V end was cut by 8 bases, the J end by 0 bases, with 14 bases between. CDR3 length equals 15 residues. The CDR3 region has the DNA TGTGCCAGCGGTATTGACAGCAGCTCTGGAAACACCATATATTTT. Translating gives CASGIDSSSGNTIYF.

This clone has only one observation. The genes are TRBV27 and TRBJ1-2; tentative D call: TRBD1 (6 bases). Per the germline V gene, CDR1 is MNHEY and CDR2 is SMNVEV (reference sequence). The CDR3 has 14 amino acids. V shed 5 bases and J shed 3 bases, with 13 bases lying between them. This CDR3 is CASSPGGAYYGYTF. CDR3 DNA sequence: TGTGCCAGCAGTCCTGGGGGGGCCTACTATGGCTACACCTTC.

The chain employs TRBV9 and TRBJ2-3, with 8 bases that match TRBD2. CDR1 SGDLS and CDR2 YYNGEE come from the germline V gene. The CDR3 spans 15 residues. After removal of 1 base from V and 6 bases from J, the junction contained 7 bases not matched to a gene. Written as DNA, the CDR3 is TGTGCCAGCAGCGTATCGGGGACTAGTGTCGATACGCAGTATTTT. Translation gives CASSVSGTSVDTQYF.

The table lists this clone with a few counts. The genes are TRBV2 and TRBJ2-5; D gene ambiguous. Germline CDR1 reads SNHLY; CDR2 reads FYNNEI. The CDR3 has 12 amino acids. Trimming took 6 bases from V and 5 from J, leaving 10 bases between them. The CDR3 sequence is CASRSAQETQYF. CDR3 DNA sequence: TGTGCCAGCAGATCTGCACAGGAGACCCAGTACTTC.

This clone occurred once. This sequence joins TRBV27 and TRBJ1-1, with D perhaps matching TRBD1 (5 bases). Germline V gene data show CDR1 as MNHEY and CDR2 as SMNVEV (reference sequence). The CDR3 has 17 amino acids. Trimming removed 2 bases from V and 6 bases from J, with 22 bases in between. This CDR3 reads CASSLHPNLLPGAEAFF. CDR3 coding DNA: TGTGCCAGCAGTTTACACCCTAACCTCCTCCCGGGGGCTGAAGCTTTCTTT.

The CDR3 nucleotides read TGTGCCAGCAGCTCCAAGGTAGCGGGAGCCCATGAGCAGTTCTTC. Its translation: CASSSKVAGAHEQFF. The V and J genes are TRBV7-2 and TRBJ2-1, with 9 bases identical to TRBD2. Trimming took 4 bases from V and 8 from J; bases not matched to a gene: 9. The CDR3 sequence is 15 residues long. Germline CDR1 and CDR2: SGHTA and FQGNSA.

The gene calls are TRBV11-3 and TRBJ2-2; D is ambiguous. Germline V lookup: CDR1 SGHNT, CDR2 YENEEA. Deletions cut 3 bases from V and 0 bases from J, with 8 bases between. The CDR3 is 15 amino acids. DNA of the CDR3: TGTGCCAGCAGCTTTCTTGCGCCGAACACCGGGGAGCTGTTTTTT. This translates into CASSFLAPNTGELFF. The whole variable domain, filled in from reference TRBV11-3 and TRBJ2-2, reads EAGVVQSPRYKIIEKKQPVAFWCNPISGHNTLYWYLQNLGQGPELLIRYENEEAVDDSQLPKDRFSAERLKGVDSTLKIQPAELGDSAVYLCASSFLAPNTGELFFGEGSRLTVL.

The count of this clone is one. V usage is TRBV2 and J usage is TRBJ1-4; D call uncertain. Germline lookup yields CDR1 SNHLY and CDR2 FYNNEI. CDR3 length: 15 amino acids. Trimming shortened V by 7 bases and J by 0 bases, and 12 bases separated the two germline ends. CDR3 bases: TGTGCCAGCACCGAAGGAGGAGCAACTAATGAAAAACTGTTTTTT. It translates to CASTEGGATNEKLFF.

V is TRBV10-1 and J is TRBJ1-4; possible D gene TRBD1, 6 bases. Trimming took off 10 bases at V and 8 bases at J, with 17 bases between the two ends. Germline CDR1 WNHNN, CDR2 SYGVQD (reference sequence). The CDR3 has 13 residues. The CDR3 is CATEGRGGEKLFF. The CDR3 region has the DNA TGCGCCACAGAGGGGAGGGGGGGAGAAAAACTGTTTTTT.

This clone was seen a few times. The rearrangement joins TRBV9 to TRBJ2-1, with D perhaps TRBD2 (5 bases). Trimming stripped 0 bases from V and 5 bases from J, with 6 bases between. CDR1 and CDR2 (germline): SGDLS, YYNGEE. The CDR3 contains 13 residues. CDR3 coding DNA: TGTGCCAGCAGCGTAGGACTAAACAATGAGCAGTTCTTC. The encoded protein is CASSVGLNNEQFF.

The V call is TRBV6-5, the J call TRBJ1-5, with unresolved D. Trimming removed 5 bases at V and 5 bases at J, with 10 bases between. This CDR3 is built from 13 residues. Germline CDR1 MNHEY, CDR2 SVGAGI. This CDR3 is CASSREPYQPQHF. In nucleotides, the CDR3 is TGTGCCAGCAGTCGAGAACCTTATCAGCCCCAGCATTTT.

The chain combines TRBV6-5 with TRBJ1-6; no clear D. The V end was cut by 4 bases, the J end by 0 bases, with 10 bases between. Germline CDR1 is MNHEY and CDR2 is SVGAGI. This CDR3 spans 16 amino acids. The CDR3 DNA reads as TGTGCCAGCAGTTTCTTCGAGAGCTCCTATAATTCACCCCTCCACTTT. Its protein is CASSFFESSYNSPLHF.

A note on this clone: This sample also contains other DNA sequences that code for the same CDR3. The chain carries TRBV7-2 and TRBJ2-3, with D hard to call. Germline V lookup: CDR1 SGHTA, CDR2 FQGNSA. The ends were cut back, 5 bases at V and 4 bases at J, with 7 bases in the middle. The CDR3 spans 12 residues. CDR3 DNA sequence: TGTGCCAGCAGCCCCCAGTCAGATACGCAGTATTTT. This encodes CASSPQSDTQYF.

The chain carries TRBV2 and TRBJ2-5; the D gene is possibly TRBD2 (6 bases). The CDR3 covers 14 residues. Trimming removed 9 bases at V and 7 bases at J, with 21 bases between. Germline CDR1 reads SNHLY; CDR2 reads FYNNEI. This CDR3 is CASLPGLRTVTQYF. In DNA form, the CDR3 reads TGTGCCAGTCTACCGGGACTGCGCACTGTGACCCAGTACTTC.

The genes are TRBV11-2 and TRBJ1-1; a weak D match, TRBD1 (5 bases). Trimming removed 3 bases from V and 1 base from J, with 6 bases in between. The CDR3 is 13 residues long. Germline-derived CDR1 and CDR2 are SGHAT and FQNNGV. The CDR3 here is CASSFQGNTEAFF. In nucleotides, the CDR3 is TGTGCCAGCAGCTTTCAGGGGAACACTGAAGCTTTCTTT.

This chain uses TRBV6-6 with TRBJ2-5; TRBD1 agrees at 8 bases. J gave up 4 bases and V 5 bases, and 6 bases lay outside the gene matches. CDR3 length equals 14 residues. Germline CDR1 MNHNY, CDR2 SVGAGI (reference sequence). CDR3: CASSPRTGIETQYF. The CDR3 DNA reads TGTGCCAGCAGTCCACGGACAGGGATAGAGACCCAGTACTTC.

The chain has TRBV10-3 and TRBJ2-2, with a weak D call TRBD1 (5 bases). Germline-derived CDR1 and CDR2 are ENHRY and SYGVKD. The CDR3 consists of 14 residues. The germline V and J ends were trimmed by 3 bases and 1 base, with 6 bases remaining between them. As DNA, the CDR3 is TGTGCCATCAGTGACAGGGAGAACACCGGGGAGCTGTTTTTT. Translation: CAISDRENTGELFF.

The rearrangement joins TRBV9 to TRBJ2-7; TRBD1 aligns across 10 bases. CDR3 length equals 14 residues. Germline V gene lookup returns CDR1 SGDLS and CDR2 YYNGEE. Germline trimming cut 3 bases from V and 7 bases from J; bases unmatched to any gene: 7. CDR3 DNA: TGTGCCAGCAGCGGAGCGACAGGGGGCCGAGAGCAGTACTTC. This sequence encodes CASSGATGGREQYF.

The chain couples TRBV6-5 to TRBJ2-2, with 8 bases aligning to TRBD2. Germline CDR1 is MNHEY and CDR2 is SVGAGI. The CDR3 is 15 amino acids. J lost 0 bases, V lost 5 bases, and 2 bases had no gene match. In DNA form, the CDR3 reads TGTGCCAGCAGTCCGGGACTAGCGAACACCGGGGAGCTGTTTTTT. Translation gives CASSPGLANTGELFF.

The CDR3 DNA reads TGTGCCAGCAGCTCCCGTGACACTGAAGCTTTCTTT. This gives the protein CASSSRDTEAFF. The chain combines TRBV11-3 with TRBJ1-1; D is unclear. Germline assignment: CDR1 SGHNT and CDR2 YENEEA. Between the trimmed V and J ends, which lost 4 bases and 3 bases, there was a span of 6 bases. The CDR3 consists of 12 residues. The whole variable domain, filled in from reference TRBV11-3 and TRBJ1-1, reads EAGVVQSPRYKIIEKKQPVAFWCNPISGHNTLYWYLQNLGQGPELLIRYENEEAVDDSQLPKDRFSAERLKGVDSTLKIQPAELGDSAVYLCASSSRDTEAFFGQGTRLTVV.

This chain links TRBV4-3 with TRBJ2-6, with D unclear. The germline V gene has CDR1 LGHNA and CDR2 YSLEER. V dropped 0 bases and J dropped 0 bases, with 6 bases sitting between them. The CDR3 contains 16 residues. This CDR3 reads CASSQEPGSGANVLTF. Here the CDR3 DNA reads TGCGCCAGCAGCCAAGAGCCAGGCTCTGGGGCCAACGTCCTGACTTTC.

This rearrangement joins TRBV11-2 to TRBJ2-5; TRBD2 agrees at 9 bases. V gave up 5 bases and J gave up 0 bases; unmatched junction bases: 10. The CDR3 is 17 amino acids. The germline V gene encodes CDR1 SGHAT and CDR2 FQNNGV. The CDR3: CASSPVGRGGYQETQYF. In nucleotides, the CDR3 is TGTGCCAGCAGCCCGGTTGGGCGGGGGGGGTACCAAGAGACCCAGTACTTC.